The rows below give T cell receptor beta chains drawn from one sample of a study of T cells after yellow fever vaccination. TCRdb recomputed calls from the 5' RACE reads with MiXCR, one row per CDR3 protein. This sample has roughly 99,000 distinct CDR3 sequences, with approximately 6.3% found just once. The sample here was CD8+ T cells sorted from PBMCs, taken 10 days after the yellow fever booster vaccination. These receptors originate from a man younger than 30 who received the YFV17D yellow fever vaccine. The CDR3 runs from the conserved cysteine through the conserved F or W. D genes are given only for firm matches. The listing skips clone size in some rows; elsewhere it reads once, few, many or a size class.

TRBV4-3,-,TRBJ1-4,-,TGCGCCAGCAGCCCTTGGACAAACCATGAAAAACTGTTTTTT,CASSPWTNHEKLFF
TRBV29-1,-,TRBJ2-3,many,TGCAGCGTTGGGGGTCGGCGCACAGATACGCAGTATTTT,CSVGGRRTDTQYF
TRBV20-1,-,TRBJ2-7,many,TGCAGTGCTATGAAGAATACAGCCTACGAGCAGTACTTC,CSAMKNTAYEQYF
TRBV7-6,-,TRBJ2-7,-,TGTGCCAGCAGCCACAACTCCTACGAGCAGTACTTC,CASSHNSYEQYF
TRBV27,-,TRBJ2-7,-,TGTGCCAGCAGTTTTCAGGGGGGGTACGAGCAGTACTTC,CASSFQGGYEQYF
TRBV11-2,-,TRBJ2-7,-,TGTGCCAGCAGCTTAGTCGTGACAGGAGTCTCCTACGAGCAGTACTTC,CASSLVVTGVSYEQYF
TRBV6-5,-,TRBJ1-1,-,TGTGCCAGCAGTTACTCAAGGATGAACACTGAAGCTTTCTTT,CASSYSRMNTEAFF
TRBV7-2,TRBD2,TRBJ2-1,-,TGTGCCAGCACGGGGGGGGGCCTTTGGGATGAGCAGTTCTTC,CASTGGGLWDEQFF
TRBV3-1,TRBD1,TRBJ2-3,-,TGTGCCAGCAGCCAACCCGGGACAGGGGCCACAGATACGCAGTATTTT,CASSQPGTGATDTQYF
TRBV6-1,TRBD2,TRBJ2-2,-,TGTGCCAGCAGTGACGGACTAGCGGGGGGGAAGCTGTTTTTT,CASSDGLAGGKLFF
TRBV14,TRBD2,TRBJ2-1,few,TGTGCCAGCAGCCAAACGATGGTAGCGGGGGCTAGTGAGCAGTTCTTC,CASSQTMVAGASEQFF
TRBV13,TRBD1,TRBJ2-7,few,TGTGCCAGCAGTTCAGGGGGCGAACTCGCCACGGAGCAGTACTTC,CASSSGGELATEQYF
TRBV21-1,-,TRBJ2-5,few,TGTGCCAGCAGCAAGGCCCGTGCGGACAGCCAAGAGACCCAGTACTTC,CASSKARADSQETQYF
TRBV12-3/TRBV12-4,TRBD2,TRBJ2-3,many,TGTGCCAGCGGGACTAGCGGGGGGGACACAGATACGCAGTATTTT,CASGTSGGDTDTQYF
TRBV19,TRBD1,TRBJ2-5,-,TGTGCCAGTAGTATATTTTTCGGACAGGGAGGGACCCAGTACTTC,CASSIFFGQGGTQYF
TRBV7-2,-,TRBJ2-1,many,TGTGCCAGCAGCCTTCGACTGAGGTACAATGAGCAGTTCTTC,CASSLRLRYNEQFF
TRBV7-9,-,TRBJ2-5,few,TGTGCCAGCAGCTCTTCGGAGGTATTCCAAGAGACCCAGTACTTC,CASSSSEVFQETQYF
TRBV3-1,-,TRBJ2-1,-,TGTGCCAGCAGCCAAGCAGGGATCCGGGATGAGCAGTTCTTC,CASSQAGIRDEQFF
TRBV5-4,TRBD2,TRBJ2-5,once,TGTGCCAGCAGCGCTAGCGGGGGGGGGCTACAAGAGACCCAGTACTTC,CASSASGGGLQETQYF
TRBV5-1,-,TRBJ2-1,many,TGCGCCAGCAGCTTGATGGACACCTACAATGAGCAGTTCTTC,CASSLMDTYNEQFF
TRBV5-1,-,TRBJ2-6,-,TGCGCCAGCAGCATTGACTCTGGGGCCAACGTCCTGACTTTC,CASSIDSGANVLTF
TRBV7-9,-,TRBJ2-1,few,TGTGCCAGCAGCCAGACAGGATCCTACAATGAGCAGTTCTTC,CASSQTGSYNEQFF
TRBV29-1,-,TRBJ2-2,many,TGCAGCGTTTCACAAGGGGTTACCGGGGAGCTGTTTTTT,CSVSQGVTGELFF
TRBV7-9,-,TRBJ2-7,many,TGTGCCAGCAGCCATGAGTGGGGCGGGGACCCATCCTACGAGCAGTACTTC,CASSHEWGGDPSYEQYF
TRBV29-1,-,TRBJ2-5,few,TGCAGCGTTACATGGACGTACCAAGAGACCCAGTACTTC,CSVTWTYQETQYF
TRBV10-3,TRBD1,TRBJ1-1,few,TGTGCCATCAGATTCGACAGGGAGGGCCTGAACACTGAAGCTTTCTTT,CAIRFDREGLNTEAFF
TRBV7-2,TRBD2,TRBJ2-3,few,TGTGCCAGCAGCCTGGATCTATCGGGGGGGTTCACAGATACGCAGTATTTT,CASSLDLSGGFTDTQYF
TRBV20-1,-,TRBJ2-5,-,TGCAGTGCTCCAGGGGACTGGGAGACCCAGTACTTC,CSAPGDWETQYF
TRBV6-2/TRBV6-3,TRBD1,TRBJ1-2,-,TGTGCCAGCAGTTACTCTGCAGGGGGTGTGCGCGGCTACACCTTC,CASSYSAGGVRGYTF
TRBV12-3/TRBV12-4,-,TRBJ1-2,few,TGTGCCAGCAGTTCCAGCCTTGTCGGCTACACCTTC,CASSSSLVGYTF
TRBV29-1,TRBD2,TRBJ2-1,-,TGCAGCACCTCGGGCGGGGGGATGGGGAATGAGCAGTTCTTC,CSTSGGGMGNEQFF
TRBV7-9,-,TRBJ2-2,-,TGTGCCAGCAGCAAACAGGGCCCCGGGGAGCTGTTTTTT,CASSKQGPGELFF
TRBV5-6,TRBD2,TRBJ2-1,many,TGTGCCAGCAGCTCTAACTTAGCGGGGGACCTCCACAATGAGCAGTTCTTC,CASSSNLAGDLHNEQFF
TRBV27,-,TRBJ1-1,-,TGTGCCAGCAGCCCCGGGACTCAAGAAACATTGGACACTGAAGCTTTCTTT,CASSPGTQETLDTEAFF
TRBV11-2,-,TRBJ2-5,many,TGTGCCAGCAGCTTAGATAGAGAGACCCAGTACTTC,CASSLDRETQYF
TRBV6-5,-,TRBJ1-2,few,TGTGCCAGCAGGTACCGGGGGGCCAGGACTTTTGGCTACACCTTC,CASRYRGARTFGYTF
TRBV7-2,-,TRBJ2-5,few,TGTGCCAGCAGCCCGGGGGACCGATTCGGGCTGGAGACCCAGTACTTC,CASSPGDRFGLETQYF
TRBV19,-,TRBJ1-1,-,TGTGCCAGTAGTATAGATCAACGGGACACTGAAGCTTTCTTT,CASSIDQRDTEAFF
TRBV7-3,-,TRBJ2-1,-,TGTGCCAGCAGCTTAGGTAGTAACTCCTACAATGAGCAGTTCTTC,CASSLGSNSYNEQFF
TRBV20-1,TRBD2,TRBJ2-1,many,TGCAGTGCTAGCGCTCCATGGACTAGCGGGGGGTACAATGAGCAGTTCTTC,CSASAPWTSGGYNEQFF
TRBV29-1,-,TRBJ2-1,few,TGCAGCGTTGAAGCACTGGGGGCAGCCTACAATGAGCAGTTCTTC,CSVEALGAAYNEQFF
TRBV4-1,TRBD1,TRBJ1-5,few,TGCGCCAGCAGCCATCTACCGGGACAGGGACCGGCGGGCAATCAGCCCCAGCATTTT,CASSHLPGQGPAGNQPQHF
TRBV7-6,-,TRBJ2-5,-,TGTGCCAGCAGCTTAGCGGCAGGGGAGAGTGAGACCCAGTACTTC,CASSLAAGESETQYF
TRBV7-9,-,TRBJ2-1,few,TGTGCCAGCAGCTCCTACTTGGCCGGGAACAATGAGCAGTTCTTC,CASSSYLAGNNEQFF
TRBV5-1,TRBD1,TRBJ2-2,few,TGCGCCAGCAGCTTCCGACAGGGGAACACCGGGGAGCTGTTTTTT,CASSFRQGNTGELFF